The present T cell receptor (beta chain) was sequenced within a study of blood T cell repertoires in COVID-19. Turning to the study itself: There were acute and convalescent COVID-19 samples, and they came from the United States, Italy and Spain. T cells, B-cell-depleted T cells, or PBMCs provided the cDNA or gDNA that served as material.

The method was immunoSEQ multiplex PCR; TCRdb's version includes in-frame clones alone and lacks a portion of them. This table has about 24,000 clones, roughly 89% appearing once. V gave up 2 bases and J gave up 5 bases; unmatched junction bases: 9. The length of the CDR3 is 16 residues. The V gene's germline CDR1 is MNHEY and CDR2 SVGAGI. Material for sequencing was peripheral blood. The TCR was taken from a human donor in a cohort sampled during active COVID-19. The chain uses TRBV6-5 and TRBJ1-1; 9 bases are a match to TRBD1. The CDR3 DNA sequence: TGTGCCAGCAGTTACACCACAGGGGGCGCGGGGACTGAAGCTTTCTTT. It specifies CASSYTTGGAGTEAFF.